This T cell receptor (beta chain) was sequenced for a study of T cells in tumors and immune-related adverse events listed by TCRdb under 2021. Trimming at the junction amounts to 4 bases on V and 13 bases on J, and the germline ends lie 23 bases apart. The cysteine opens and the phenylalanine closes a CDR3 of 16 amino acids. Just the 48-base CDR3 DNA is kept, in frame starting at base 1. From the germline V gene, CDR1 is SGHDN and CDR2 is FVKESK. Worth noting for this clone: The antigen this receptor binds is unknown. There are no base qualities to consult, and no much larger clone falls within one base.

This specimen's treatment or condition label, per the study, means: nivolumab (PD-1 blockade) given before sampling. The DNeasy Blood and Tissue Kit was used to extract DNA from the formalin-fixed paraffin-embedded specimens. The immunoSEQ assay was used to amplify and sequence the TCR beta locus, producing bulk TCR Vbeta CDR3 data. The original methods were these. CDR3s were excluded if they were non-productive, were shorter than 7 amino acids, or did not start with C or end with F/W. Analysis was restricted to specimens with at least 1000 reads, and each clonotype was defined at the amino acid level. Clonality was calculated as 1 minus Pielou's evenness. Library sizes were equalized by abundance-weighted random subsampling with replacement, which was repeated 100 times so that 95% confidence intervals could be reported. Repertoire overlap was quantified with the Morisita overlap index, and the top 40 clones per specimen were checked for overlap with the irAE. Entries here come from immuneACCESS through TCRdb and include only in-frame sequences with V and J called. Some clones fail to appear in such tables; in the studies checked, an unresolved V gene covers under half of the shortfall, and the cause of the remainder is unknown. For V, J and clone size, that table is used; D and trimming come from the DNA. This sample comprises about 22,000 clones, 80% to 95% of them detected only once. The top ten clones comprise about 1.4% of the sample.

Recombination joined TRBV14 with TRBJ1-6; the best D guess is TRBD1, with 6 bases matching. Sequencing was performed on lymph node tissue, taken from a patient treated with anti-PD-1 therapy. The TCR originated in a female donor with metastatic renal cell carcinoma. The CDR3 protein sequence reads: CASSRQGSGSGSPLHF. In nucleotides, the sequence is TGTGCCAGCAGCCGTCAGGGGTCCGGTTCTGGGTCTCCCCTCCACTTT.